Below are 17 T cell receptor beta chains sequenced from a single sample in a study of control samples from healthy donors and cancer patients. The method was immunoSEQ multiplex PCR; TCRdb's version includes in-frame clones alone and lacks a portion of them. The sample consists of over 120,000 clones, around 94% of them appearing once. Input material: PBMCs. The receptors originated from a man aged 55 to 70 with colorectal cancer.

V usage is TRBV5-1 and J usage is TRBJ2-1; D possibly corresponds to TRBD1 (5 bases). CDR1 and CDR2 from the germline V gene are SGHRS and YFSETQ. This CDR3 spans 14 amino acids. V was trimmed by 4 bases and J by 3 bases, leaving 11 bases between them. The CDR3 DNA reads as TGCGCCAGCAGCCTACGACAGAGCTACAATGAGCAGTTCTTC. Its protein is CASSLRQSYNEQFF.

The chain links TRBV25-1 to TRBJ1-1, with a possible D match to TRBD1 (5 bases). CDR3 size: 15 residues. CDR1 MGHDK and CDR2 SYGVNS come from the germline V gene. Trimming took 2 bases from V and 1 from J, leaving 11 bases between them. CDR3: CASSERGAANTEAFF. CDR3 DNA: TGTGCCAGCAGTGAAAGAGGGGCAGCGAACACTGAAGCTTTCTTT.

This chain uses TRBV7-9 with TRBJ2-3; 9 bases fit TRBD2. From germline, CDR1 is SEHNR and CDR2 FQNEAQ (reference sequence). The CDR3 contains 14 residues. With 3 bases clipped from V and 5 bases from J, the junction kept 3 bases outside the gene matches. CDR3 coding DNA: TGTGCCAGCAGCTTGGCTAGCGGGGAAGATACGCAGTATTTT. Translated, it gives CASSLASGEDTQYF.

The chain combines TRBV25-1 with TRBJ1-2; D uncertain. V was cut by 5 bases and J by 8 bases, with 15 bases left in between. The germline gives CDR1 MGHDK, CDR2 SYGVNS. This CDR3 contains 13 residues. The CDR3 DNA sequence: TGTGCCAGCAGTCCCTTCCCCCGGGCGGGCTACACCTTC. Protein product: CASSPFPRAGYTF.

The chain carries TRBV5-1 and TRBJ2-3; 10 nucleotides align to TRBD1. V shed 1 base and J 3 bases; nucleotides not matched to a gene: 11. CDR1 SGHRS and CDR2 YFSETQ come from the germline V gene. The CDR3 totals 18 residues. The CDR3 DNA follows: TGCGCCAGCAGCTTGACGTCGAAGACAGGGGGCGTAACAGATACGCAGTATTTT. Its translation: CASSLTSKTGGVTDTQYF.

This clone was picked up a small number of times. CDR3 DNA: TGTGCCAGCAGTACCCGAGGGACAGATACGCAGTATTTT. It specifies CASSTRGTDTQYF. The gene calls are TRBV27 and TRBJ2-3; perhaps TRBD2 as D (5 bases). The CDR3 runs to 13 residues. The V gene lost 5 bases and the J gene lost 3 bases, with 9 bases spanning the gap. CDR1 and CDR2 (germline): MNHEY, SMNVEV (reference sequence).

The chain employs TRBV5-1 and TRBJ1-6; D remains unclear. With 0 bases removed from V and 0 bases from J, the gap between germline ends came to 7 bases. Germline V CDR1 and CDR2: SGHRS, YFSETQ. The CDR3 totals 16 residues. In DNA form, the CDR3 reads TGCGCCAGCAGCTTGGAAGGGAGCTCCTATAATTCACCCCTCCACTTT. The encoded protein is CASSLEGSSYNSPLHF.

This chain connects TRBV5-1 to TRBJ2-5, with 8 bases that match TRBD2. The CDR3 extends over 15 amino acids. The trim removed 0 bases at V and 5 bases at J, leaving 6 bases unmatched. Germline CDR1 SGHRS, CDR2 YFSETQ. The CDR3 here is CASSLVGGAAETQYF. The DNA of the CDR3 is TGCGCCAGCAGCTTGGTCGGGGGGGCCGCTGAGACCCAGTACTTC.

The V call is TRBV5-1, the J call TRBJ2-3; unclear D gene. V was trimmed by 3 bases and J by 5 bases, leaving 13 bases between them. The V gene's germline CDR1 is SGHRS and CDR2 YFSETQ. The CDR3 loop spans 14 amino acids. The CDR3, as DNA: TGCGCCAGCAGCTGGGCTAGTTTGGGAGATACGCAGTATTTT. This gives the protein CASSWASLGDTQYF.

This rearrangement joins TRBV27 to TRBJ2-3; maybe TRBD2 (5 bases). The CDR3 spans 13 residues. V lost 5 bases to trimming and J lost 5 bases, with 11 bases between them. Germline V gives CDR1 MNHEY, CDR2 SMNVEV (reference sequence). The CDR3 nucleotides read TGTGCCAGCAGTCTCCCCGGGGTAGATACGCAGTATTTT. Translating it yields CASSLPGVDTQYF.

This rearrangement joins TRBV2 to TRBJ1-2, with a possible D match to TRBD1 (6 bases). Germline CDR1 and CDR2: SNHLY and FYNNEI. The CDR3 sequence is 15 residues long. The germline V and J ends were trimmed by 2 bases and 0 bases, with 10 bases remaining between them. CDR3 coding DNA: TGTGCCAGCAGTGAATTACAGGGCGCTAACTATGGCTACACCTTC. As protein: CASSELQGANYGYTF.

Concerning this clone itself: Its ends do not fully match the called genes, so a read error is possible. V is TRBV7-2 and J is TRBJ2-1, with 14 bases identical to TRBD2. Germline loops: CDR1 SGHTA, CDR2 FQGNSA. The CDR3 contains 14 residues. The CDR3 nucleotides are TGTGCCAGCAGCTTCCATGGACTAGCGGGGGGATCCCTCTTC. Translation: CASSFHGLAGGSLF.

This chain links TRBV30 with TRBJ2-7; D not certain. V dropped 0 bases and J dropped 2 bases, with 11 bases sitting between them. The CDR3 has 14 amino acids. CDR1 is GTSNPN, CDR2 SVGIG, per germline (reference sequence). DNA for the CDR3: TGTGCCTGGAGTGTAACCGCGTCCCCCTACGAGCAGTACTTC. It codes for CAWSVTASPYEQYF.

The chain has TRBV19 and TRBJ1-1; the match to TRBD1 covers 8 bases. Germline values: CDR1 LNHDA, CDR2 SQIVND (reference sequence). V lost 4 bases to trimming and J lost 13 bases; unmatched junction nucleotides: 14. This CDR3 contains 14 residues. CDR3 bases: TGTGCCAGTAGTACTACCCTCGTGGACAGGGTGGGTTTCTTT. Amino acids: CASSTTLVDRVGFF. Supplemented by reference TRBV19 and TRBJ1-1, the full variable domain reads DGGITQSPKYLFRKEGQNVTLSCEQNLNHDAMYWYRQDPGQGLRLIYYSQIVNDFQKGDIAEGYSVSREKKESFPLTVTSAQKNPTAFYLCASSTTLVDRVGFFGQGTRLTVV.

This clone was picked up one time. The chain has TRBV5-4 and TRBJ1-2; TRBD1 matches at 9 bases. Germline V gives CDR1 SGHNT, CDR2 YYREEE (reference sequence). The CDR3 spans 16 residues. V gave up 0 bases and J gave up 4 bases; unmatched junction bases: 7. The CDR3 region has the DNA TGTGCCAGCAGCTTGGGTGGGGGACAGGGAGGCTATGGCTACACCTTC. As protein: CASSLGGGQGGYGYTF.

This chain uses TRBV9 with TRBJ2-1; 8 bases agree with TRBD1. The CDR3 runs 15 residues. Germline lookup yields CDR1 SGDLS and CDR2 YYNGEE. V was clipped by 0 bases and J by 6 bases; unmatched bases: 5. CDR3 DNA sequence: TGTGCCAGCAGCGTAGGGGACAGGTTTACCAATGAGCAGTTCTTC. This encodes CASSVGDRFTNEQFF.

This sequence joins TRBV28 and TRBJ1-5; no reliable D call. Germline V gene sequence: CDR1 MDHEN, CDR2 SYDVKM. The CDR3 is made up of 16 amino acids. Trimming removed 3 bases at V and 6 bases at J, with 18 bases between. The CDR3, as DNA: TGTGCCAGCAGTTTGGGTTCCCTGCCTCTGGGTCAGCCCCAGCATTTT. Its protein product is CASSLGSLPLGQPQHF.